This T cell receptor (beta chain) was recorded in a study of blood T cell repertoires in COVID-19. Study context: Nucleic acid was either cDNA or gDNA, and it came from T cells, B-cell-depleted T cells, or PBMCs.

The germline V gene has CDR1 MDHEN and CDR2 SYDVKM. CDR3 size: 16 residues. A word on this clone: Germline and junction disagree at one end, which may indicate a read error.

The assay was immunoSEQ multiplex PCR, and TCRdb's table has in-frame clones only and misses some. The table lists tens of thousands of clones, 90% of them singletons, with 6.5% to 8.5% in the top ten. Input material: peripheral blood. The V gene is TRBV28, the J gene TRBJ1-4; D is possibly TRBD1 (5 bases). The sequence came from a man aged 18 to 30 with COVID-19, enrolled during active disease. The chain's CDR3 is CASRASGGPTNEKLLF. The CDR3 nucleotides read TGTGCCAGCAGGGCATCGGGGGGTCCGACTAATGAAAAACTGCTTTTT.